This passage covers 29 T cell receptor beta chains from one sample sequenced in a study of shared clonotypes between healthy human individuals. In the naive CD8 group, cells lacked CD45RO and were positively selected for CCR7, so terminally differentiated effector memory CD45RA+ cells were left out. Clones were sequenced by immunoSEQ multiplex PCR, and TCRdb holds only the in-frame ones, with some missing. The repertoire holds 1.5 million to 2.5 million clones, with roughly 94% as singletons. Input material: naive CD8+ T cells sorted from blood. All receptors come from a man aged 18 to 35 in good health.

This chain connects TRBV29-1 to TRBJ2-1; the D is unclear. V lost 3 bases, J lost 8 bases, and 5 bases lay in between. There are 10 residues in the CDR3. Germline V gene sequence: CDR1 SQVTM, CDR2 ANQGSEA. The CDR3 bases are TGCAGCGTTGAGGGTTATGAGCAGTTCTTC. It specifies CSVEGYEQFF.

V usage is TRBV6-5 and J usage is TRBJ1-1, with 10 bases that match TRBD1. Germline assignment: CDR1 MNHEY and CDR2 SVGAGI. Trimming took 7 bases from V and 7 from J; bases not matched to a gene: 6. The CDR3 runs to 13 residues. CDR3 in DNA: TGTGCCAGCAAAGCGGGGGACAGGGGTGAAGCTTTCTTT. Translated: CASKAGDRGEAFF.

The chain has TRBV27 and TRBJ2-7; possible D gene TRBD1, 5 bases. Trimming removed 3 bases from V and 3 bases from J, with 18 bases in between. The CDR3 loop spans 16 amino acids. CDR1 and CDR2 from the germline V gene are MNHEY and SMNVEV (reference sequence). The CDR3 DNA reads TGTGCCAGCAGTTTGATAGGGGTCGGGTTAGGCTACGAGCAGTACTTC. This translates into CASSLIGVGLGYEQYF.

The chain recombines TRBV2 with TRBJ2-6; TRBD1 might be the D (5 bases). The CDR3 spans 15 residues. Germline V CDR1 and CDR2: SNHLY, FYNNEI. V gave up 7 bases and J gave up 1 base, with 11 bases separating them. The CDR3 nucleotides read TGTGCCAGCACAGACAGCCTTTCTGGGGCCAACGTCCTGACTTTC. It yields the protein CASTDSLSGANVLTF. The variable domain in full, with the rest retrieved from reference TRBV2 and TRBJ2-6, is EPEVTQTPSHQVTQMGQEVILRCVPISNHLYFYWYRQILGQKVEFLVSFYNNEISEKSEIFDDQFSVERPDGSNFTLKIRSTKLEDSAMYFCASTDSLSGANVLTFGAGSRLTVL.

CDR3 DNA sequence: TGTGCCTGGAGTTCGAAGAACACAGATACGCAGTATTTT. Its protein product is CAWSSKNTDTQYF. The rearrangement uses TRBV30 and TRBJ2-3; D gene unclear. Germline V CDR1 and CDR2: GTSNPN, SVGIG (reference sequence). The CDR3 consists of 13 residues. V lost 2 bases and J 2 bases, leaving 8 bases between the germline ends.

This rearrangement joins TRBV9 to TRBJ2-7, with D unclear. The germline V and J ends were trimmed by 3 bases and 0 bases, with 10 bases remaining between them. This CDR3 spans 14 amino acids. Germline V gene lookup returns CDR1 SGDLS and CDR2 YYNGEE. The CDR3 here is CASSAQSTSYEQYF. The CDR3 bases are TGTGCCAGCAGCGCTCAAAGTACCTCCTACGAGCAGTACTTC. The whole variable domain, filled in from reference TRBV9 and TRBJ2-7, reads DSGVTQTPKHLITATGQRVTLRCSPRSGDLSVYWYQQSLDQGLQFLIQYYNGEERAKGNILERFSAQQFPDLHSELNLSSLELGDSALYFCASSAQSTSYEQYFGPGTRLTVT.

This clone was counted a single time. DNA for the CDR3: TGTGCCAGCAGCTTAGGGAATACAGTTGAGCAGTTCTTC. As protein: CASSLGNTVEQFF. The chain joins TRBV7-8 to TRBJ2-1; unclear D gene. CDR1 and CDR2 (germline): SGHVS, FQNEAQ. The CDR3 loop spans 13 amino acids. Trimming removed 1 base at V and 9 bases at J, with 10 bases between.

The gene calls are TRBV7-9 and TRBJ2-2; tentative D call: TRBD1 (5 bases). Germline loops: CDR1 SEHNR, CDR2 FQNEAQ (reference sequence). V was pared by 1 base and J by 3 bases, with 9 bases between. The CDR3 totals 15 residues. CDR3 loop: CASSLGGQDTGELFF. The DNA for the CDR3 is TGTGCCAGCAGCTTAGGGGGCCAAGACACCGGGGAGCTGTTTTTT.

In its sample, this clone was seen once. The chain has TRBV5-8 and TRBJ2-1; D unclear. The CDR3 has 14 residues. The germline V gene encodes CDR1 SGHTS and CDR2 YDEGEE. The ends were cut back, 4 bases at V and 1 base at J, with 9 bases in the middle. CDR3: CASSLGFSYNEQFF. For the CDR3, the DNA is TGTGCCAGCAGCCTTGGCTTTTCCTACAATGAGCAGTTCTTC.

V is TRBV14 and J is TRBJ2-5; TRBD2 is a possible D gene (6 bases). Trimming took 0 bases from V and 2 from J, leaving 13 bases between them. This CDR3 is built from 16 residues. From germline, CDR1 is SGHDN and CDR2 FVKESK. The CDR3 nucleotides read TGTGCCAGCAGCCAAGATGATTTTGGGACTCAAGAGACCCAGTACTTC. Its translation: CASSQDDFGTQETQYF.

The chain couples TRBV9 to TRBJ2-7; TRBD1 might be the D (6 bases). Germline V lookup: CDR1 SGDLS, CDR2 YYNGEE. This CDR3 region has 15 residues. V lost 5 bases, J lost 1 base, and 16 bases lay in between. CDR3 amino acids: CASSDGQTFSYEQYF. The CDR3 DNA is TGTGCCAGCAGTGACGGACAGACCTTTTCCTACGAGCAGTACTTC. Drawing the rest from reference TRBV9 and TRBJ2-7, the complete variable domain is DSGVTQTPKHLITATGQRVTLRCSPRSGDLSVYWYQQSLDQGLQFLIQYYNGEERAKGNILERFSAQQFPDLHSELNLSSLELGDSALYFCASSDGQTFSYEQYFGPGTRLTVT.

V and J are TRBV9 and TRBJ1-1; D call uncertain. The V gene lost 0 bases and the J gene lost 3 bases, with 12 bases spanning the gap. In germline, CDR1 is SGDLS, CDR2 YYNGEE. The CDR3 has 15 amino acids. The CDR3 coding sequence is TGTGCCAGCAGCGTAGGAGGCCCAGACCACACTGAAGCTTTCTTT. It translates to CASSVGGPDHTEAFF.

The chain carries TRBV7-9 and TRBJ1-4; D unresolved. Per germline, CDR1 SEHNR and CDR2 FQNEAQ (reference sequence). The germline V and J ends were trimmed by 5 bases and 5 bases, with 15 bases remaining between them. The CDR3 consists of 15 residues. CDR3 nucleotide sequence: TGTGCCAGCAGCGCCCCGGACGGGTCAAATGAAAAACTGTTTTTT. Translating gives CASSAPDGSNEKLFF.

In regard to this clone: Other DNA sequences in this specimen translate into the identical CDR3. This chain uses TRBV6-1 with TRBJ2-1; TRBD2 matches at 9 bases. Trimming removed 4 bases from V and 2 bases from J; junction bases left unmatched: 0. This CDR3 is built from 14 residues. CDR1 is MNHNS and CDR2 is SASEGT in the germline V gene. CDR3 region: CASSVAGAYNEQFF. In DNA form, the CDR3 reads TGTGCCAGCAGTGTAGCGGGGGCCTACAATGAGCAGTTCTTC.

Here the CDR3 reads CASSPVPGELFF. The CDR3 DNA is TGTGCCAGCAGCCCCGTCCCAGGGGAGCTGTTTTTT. J is TRBJ2-2 and V is TRBV13; D not certain. V was cut by 5 bases and J by 8 bases, with 9 bases left in between. CDR3 size: 12 residues. From germline, CDR1 is PRHDT and CDR2 FYEKMQ (reference sequence). Based on the CDR3 plus reference TRBV13 and TRBJ2-2, the full variable domain is AAGVIQSPRHLIKEKRETATLKCYPIPRHDTVYWYQQGPGQDPQFLISFYEKMQSDKGSIPDRFSAQQFSDYHSELNMSSLELGDSALYFCASSPVPGELFFGEGSRLTVL.

The chain joins TRBV29-1 to TRBJ2-7; a weak D match, TRBD2 (5 bases). The CDR3 length is 13 residues. Germline values: CDR1 SQVTM, CDR2 ANQGSEA. The germline V and J ends were trimmed by 0 bases and 3 bases, with 9 bases remaining between them. The CDR3 DNA reads as TGCAGCGTTGAAGACGGTGAGGGCTACGAGCAGTACTTC. It specifies CSVEDGEGYEQYF.

This chain joins TRBV9 and TRBJ2-2; D possibly corresponds to TRBD1 (5 bases). The CDR3 sequence is 13 residues long. Germline V lookup: CDR1 SGDLS, CDR2 YYNGEE. V was pared by 8 bases and J by 1 base, with 9 bases between. As DNA, the CDR3 is TGTGCCAGTAAAGGGGTGAACACCGGGGAGCTGTTTTTT. It is translated as CASKGVNTGELFF.

V and J are TRBV16 and TRBJ1-1; D is uncertain. Looked up from germline, CDR1 is KGHSY and CDR2 is FQNENV. V was pared by 4 bases and J by 2 bases, with 11 bases between. CDR3 length: 14 residues. The CDR3 DNA reads TGTGCCAGCAGCCCAAAGGCGGCAAACACTGAAGCTTTCTTT. Its protein is CASSPKAANTEAFF.

This sequence joins TRBV15 and TRBJ2-1, with a possible D match to TRBD2 (5 bases). The germline gives CDR1 LNHNV, CDR2 YYDKDF (reference sequence). The CDR3 runs 13 residues. The V gene lost 5 bases and the J gene lost 10 bases, with 15 bases spanning the gap. CDR3 amino acids: CATSLPAGREQFF. CDR3 DNA sequence: TGTGCCACCAGCCTCCCTGCGGGCCGGGAGCAGTTCTTC.

This clone was seen once. Other DNA sequences in this specimen translate into the identical CDR3. V and J are TRBV5-6 and TRBJ2-7; D gene unclear. The CDR3 spans 12 residues. V gave up 0 bases and J gave up 5 bases, with 6 bases separating them. Germline values: CDR1 SGHDT, CDR2 YYEEEE. The CDR3 bases are TGTGCCAGCAGCTTGGGGGTTAACGAGCAGTACTTC. Translated: CASSLGVNEQYF.

Note on this clone: At one of its ends the junction is not consistent with the germline gene, which may arise from a read error. The chain carries TRBV6-6 and TRBJ1-6, with D uncertain. The CDR3 extends over 12 amino acids. From germline, CDR1 is MNHNY and CDR2 SVGAGI (reference sequence). CDR3 sequence (DNA): TGTGCCAGCAGTTACTCCGGTGAGGGCTGTAGGTTT. This translates into CASSYSGEGCRF.

The chain carries TRBV29-1 and TRBJ2-7; D gene ambiguous. The CDR3 runs to 11 residues. Deletions cut 5 bases from V and 4 bases from J, with 9 bases between. The germline gives CDR1 SQVTM, CDR2 ANQGSEA. The CDR3 coding sequence is TGCAGCGTTCTGCGTAGGTACGAGCAGTACTTC. Its protein product is CSVLRRYEQYF.

This clone has just a few counts. The same CDR3 can be traced to other DNA sequences in this sample. The chain joins TRBV5-6 to TRBJ1-1; D remains unclear. The V end was cut by 1 base, the J end by 0 bases, with 4 bases between. The germline V gene has CDR1 SGHDT and CDR2 YYEEEE. The CDR3 runs 13 residues. CDR3 in amino acids: CASSLSVNTEAFF. CDR3 sequence (DNA): TGTGCCAGCAGCTTGTCTGTGAACACTGAAGCTTTCTTT.

This clone was recorded only once. The chain joins TRBV19 to TRBJ2-1; 8 bases match TRBD2. Trimming cost V 3 bases and J 4 bases; bases outside gene matches: 5. Germline values: CDR1 LNHDA, CDR2 SQIVND (reference sequence). This CDR3 spans 15 amino acids. The DNA of the CDR3 is TGTGCCAGTAGTATCGGCGGGGGGAAATACAATGAGCAGTTCTTC. Amino acid sequence: CASSIGGGKYNEQFF.

This chain joins TRBV6-1 and TRBJ2-3, with TRBD2 identical over 12 bases. Germline V gives CDR1 MNHNS, CDR2 SASEGT. This CDR3 region has 14 residues. The V and J ends lost 4 bases and 6 bases, in that order; junction bases with no gene match: 2. The CDR3 sequence is CASSGLAGVDTQYF. CDR3 in DNA: TGTGCCAGCAGTGGACTAGCGGGAGTTGATACGCAGTATTTT.

The chain uses TRBV10-2 and TRBJ2-1; possible D gene TRBD1, 6 bases. The CDR3 has 16 amino acids. The V gene's germline CDR1 is WSHSY and CDR2 SAAADI. The germline V and J ends were trimmed by 7 bases and 8 bases, with 24 bases remaining between them. CDR3 in amino acids: CASTPVQGPYAYEQFF. The DNA for the CDR3 is TGCGCCAGCACTCCAGTACAGGGTCCTTATGCCTATGAGCAGTTCTTC.

This chain joins TRBV12-1 and TRBJ1-5. TRBV12-1 is annotated as a pseudogene. The CDR3 contains 16 residues. Here the CDR3 reads CASSPPSGRLNQPQHF. CDR3 nucleotides: TGTGCCAGCAGCCCCCCCTCGGGGAGGTTGAATCAGCCCCAGCATTTT.

The V gene is TRBV11-2, the J gene TRBJ2-3; D is unresolved. The germline V gene has CDR1 SGHAT and CDR2 FQNNGV. Trimming took off 4 bases at V and 4 bases at J, with 9 bases between the two ends. This CDR3 has 13 residues. The DNA of the CDR3 is TGTGCCAGCAGCTCCGAGACGGCAGATACGCAGTATTTT. This encodes CASSSETADTQYF.

The chain has TRBV9 and TRBJ2-5; D tentatively fits TRBD1 or TRBD2 (5 bases each). This CDR3 region has 13 residues. V was trimmed by 7 bases and J by 5 bases, leaving 15 bases between them. Looked up from germline, CDR1 is SGDLS and CDR2 is YYNGEE. The CDR3 is CASGAPRGETQYF. The DNA of the CDR3 is TGTGCCAGCGGCGCCCCCCGGGGCGAGACCCAGTACTTC.